A selection of T cell receptor beta chains follows, all from one sample in a study of immune evolution from preneoplasia to lung adenocarcinoma. TCRdb keeps only in-frame clones here, not all; method: immunoSEQ multiplex PCR. The sample has more than 7,500 clones; about 81% are singletons. Material: FFPE lung adenocarcinoma in situ tissue. The receptor set was obtained from a person aged 70 to 80 with lung adenocarcinoma. The CDR3 runs from the conserved cysteine through the conserved F or W.

CAISETSGGPQNIQYF	TRBV10-3	TRBJ2-4
CASSSLGTTSNEQYF	TRBV7-8	TRBJ2-7
CASSGRQGAEGGYTF	TRBV7-9	TRBJ1-2
CASSPTGGTEAFF	TRBV7-6	TRBJ1-1
CASSQEERSTYEQYF	TRBV4-2	TRBJ2-7
CASSLPTSGRAGNEQYF	TRBV7-2	TRBJ2-7
CASGLDKVADRGTGELFF	TRBV12-5	TRBJ2-2
CSVEVLGNYGYTF	TRBV29-1	TRBJ1-2
CASSIGTGRSGANVLTF	TRBV19	TRBJ2-6
CASSLAVQRSYGYTF	TRBV5-8	TRBJ1-2
CATSRAGGPSGEQFF	TRBV15	TRBJ2-1
CASSPTGVGTGELFF	TRBV18	TRBJ2-2
CAWSRGSDYGYTF	TRBV30	TRBJ1-2
CARRAQGPDTQYF	TRBV2	TRBJ2-3
CASSPGPGSYEQYF	TRBV7-3	TRBJ2-7
CASSFQLSGSRDQPQHF	TRBV28	TRBJ1-5
CAWSDWTSESSYNEQFF	TRBV30	TRBJ2-1
CASSQASGASGNTIYF	TRBV5-4	TRBJ1-3
CASSLDPPNQPQHF	TRBV7-2	TRBJ1-5
CASSLGQGSGTEAFF	TRBV5-1	TRBJ1-1
CSATPAGEAFF	TRBV20-1	TRBJ1-1
CASSSWTDSSYEQYF	TRBV6-5	TRBJ2-7
CASSLRTASGNTIYF	TRBV7-6	TRBJ1-3
CASSPRLAGGRGETQYF	TRBV9	TRBJ2-5
CASSGSGSPPNEQFF	TRBV28	TRBJ2-1
CASSINSPLHF	TRBV2	TRBJ1-6